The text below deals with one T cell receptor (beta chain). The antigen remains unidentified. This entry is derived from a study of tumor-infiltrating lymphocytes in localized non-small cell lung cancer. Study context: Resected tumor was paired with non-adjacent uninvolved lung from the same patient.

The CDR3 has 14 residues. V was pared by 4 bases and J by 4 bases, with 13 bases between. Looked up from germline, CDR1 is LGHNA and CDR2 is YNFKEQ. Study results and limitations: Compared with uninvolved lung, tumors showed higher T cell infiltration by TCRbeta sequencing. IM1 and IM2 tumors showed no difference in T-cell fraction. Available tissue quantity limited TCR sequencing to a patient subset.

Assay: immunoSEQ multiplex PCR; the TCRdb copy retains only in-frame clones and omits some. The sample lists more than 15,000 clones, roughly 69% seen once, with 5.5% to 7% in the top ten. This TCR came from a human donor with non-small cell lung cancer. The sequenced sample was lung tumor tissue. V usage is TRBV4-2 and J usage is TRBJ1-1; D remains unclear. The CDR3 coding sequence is TGTGCCAGCAGCCCCAGCGGGGAGGGCACTGAAGCTTTCTTT. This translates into CASSPSGEGTEAFF.